These 10 T cell receptor beta chains share one sample of origin, sequenced in a study of neurological immune-mediated disorders. TCRdb analysed the 5' RACE reads with MiXCR anew, one entry per CDR3 protein. The sample consists of tens of thousands of distinct CDR3 sequences, under 5% of them appearing once. The sequencing input was CD4+ T cells from blood. These receptors all stem from a woman aged 40 to 55 with multiple sclerosis.

This clonotype showed up many times. The chain recombines TRBV5-1 with TRBJ2-3; D is unresolved. In germline, CDR1 is SGHRS, CDR2 YFSETQ. Trimming removed 4 bases from V and 2 bases from J, with 26 bases in between. The CDR3 is 19 residues long. CDR3 loop: CASSPVGFISLDFTDTQYF. CDR3 nucleotide sequence: TGCGCCAGCAGCCCGGTAGGGTTTATTTCATTGGATTTCACAGATACGCAGTATTTT.

This clonotype was picked up many times. The chain combines TRBV10-3 with TRBJ2-3; D perhaps matches TRBD2 (7 bases). Germline CDR1 is ENHRY and CDR2 is SYGVKD. V was pared by 2 bases and J by 4 bases, with 10 bases between. The CDR3 totals 14 residues. The CDR3 protein is CAISEGGGPDTQYF. The DNA of the CDR3 is TGTGCCATCAGTGAGGGGGGGGGCCCAGATACGCAGTATTTT.

In this sample, this clonotype turned up many times. The chain has TRBV20-1 and TRBJ2-3; 13 nucleotides align to TRBD2. Germline values: CDR1 DFQATT, CDR2 SNEGSKA (reference sequence). J gave up 0 bases and V 0 bases, and 9 bases lay outside the gene matches. This CDR3 has 19 amino acids. The CDR3 is CSARDMGLAGSTSTDTQYF. The CDR3 DNA sequence: TGCAGTGCTAGAGATATGGGACTAGCGGGGTCTACTAGCACAGATACGCAGTATTTT.

Many counts were recorded for this clonotype. The chain has TRBV18 and TRBJ2-7; D may match TRBD1 or TRBD2 (6 bases each). V lost 4 bases and J 3 bases, leaving 16 bases between the germline ends. Looked up from germline, CDR1 is KGHSH and CDR2 is LQKENI. The CDR3 extends over 15 amino acids. CDR3 in amino acids: CASSRGAGTNYEQYF. DNA of the CDR3: TGTGCCAGCTCACGGGGGGCCGGGACCAACTACGAGCAGTACTTC.

This clonotype has at least ten counts. The junction differs from germline at one of its ends, possibly a read error. The chain links TRBV29-1 to TRBJ2-3; possibly TRBD2 for D (5 bases). The germline gives CDR1 SQVTM, CDR2 ANQGSEA. The CDR3 contains 10 residues. This chain's CDR3 is CSASTDTQYF. CDR3 nucleotide sequence: TGCAGCGCTAGCACCGATACGCAGTATTTT.

The chain uses TRBV18 and TRBJ1-1; 9 positions agree with TRBD1. Germline CDR1 is KGHSH and CDR2 is LQKENI. This CDR3 is 15 amino acids long. J was trimmed by 5 bases and V by 3 bases; bases with no gene match: 7. CDR3 DNA: TGTGCCAGCTCACCGCGGGACAGGGTGGGTACTGAAGCTTTCTTT. It encodes CASSPRDRVGTEAFF. The full variable domain, its missing parts supplied by reference TRBV18 and TRBJ1-1, is NAGVMQNPRHLVRRRGQEARLRCSPMKGHSHVYWYRQLPEEGLKFMVYLQKENIIDESGMPKERFSAEFPKEGPSILRIQQVVRGDSAAYFCASSPRDRVGTEAFFGQGTRLTVV.

This clonotype appeared many times. This chain links TRBV5-8 with TRBJ2-1; 9 bases match TRBD2. The CDR3 loop spans 13 amino acids. In germline, CDR1 is SGHTS, CDR2 YDEGEE. V gave up 6 bases and J gave up 8 bases; unmatched junction bases: 6. The DNA for the CDR3 is TGTGCCAGCATCCAACTAGCGGGCCATGAGCAGTTCTTC. Translation: CASIQLAGHEQFF.

This clonotype appeared many times. The V gene is TRBV7-2, the J gene TRBJ2-5; D may be TRBD2 (5 bases). V was shortened by 5 bases and J by 5 bases, with 12 bases between the two germline ends. This CDR3 is 13 amino acids long. Germline assignment: CDR1 SGHTA and CDR2 FQGNSA. The CDR3 region has the DNA TGTGCCAGCAGCCACGGGGTGGGGGAGACCCAGTACTTC. It encodes CASSHGVGETQYF.

In this sample, this clonotype turned up many times. The V and J genes are TRBV5-5 and TRBJ2-2, with a possible D match to TRBD2 (6 bases). Trimming took off 4 bases at V and 6 bases at J, with 10 bases between the two ends. Germline V lookup: CDR1 SGHKS, CDR2 YYEKEE (reference sequence). The CDR3 sequence is 13 residues long. The CDR3 DNA reads as TGTGCCAGCAGCCCGACTAGTCCCGGGGAGCTGTTTTTT. Translating gives CASSPTSPGELFF.

This clonotype was seen at least ten times. The CDR3 is CSARLVGGIGSNQPQHF. The CDR3 DNA reads TGCAGTGCTAGGCTTGTAGGGGGGATCGGTAGCAATCAGCCCCAGCATTTT. The chain combines TRBV20-1 with TRBJ1-5, with a weak D call TRBD1 (6 bases). V was shortened by 3 bases and J by 0 bases, with 18 bases between the two germline ends. The CDR3 runs to 17 residues. Germline CDR1 DFQATT, CDR2 SNEGSKA (reference sequence).